This paragraph reports one T cell receptor beta chain. Antigen: not known. The germline V gene encodes CDR1 SGHRS and CDR2 YFSETQ. V was shortened by 4 bases and J by 6 bases, with 16 bases between the two germline ends. The CDR3 runs 15 residues. PCR was performed a second time for about 6 to 11 cycles using a sample-barcoded 5' primer and a J-beta primer mix. One entry per CDR3 protein, called by TCRdb with MiXCR from the 5' RACE reads. This repertoire shows approximately 800,000 distinct CDR3 sequences, under 40% found once; its top ten account for around 13%. The record originates from a study of blood T cells in healthy people across ages. The study's findings and limits: Researchers deemed the diversity estimates from one million T cells underestimates. Percentage of naive T cells showed a strong correlation with TCR beta diversity.

The source material was blood. The chain has TRBV5-1 and TRBJ2-2, with a possible D match to TRBD2 (6 bases). This TCR was sampled from a man aged 18 to 35 in good health. In nucleotides, the CDR3 is TGCGCCAGCAGCCCGGCGGGACTGCCATCCGGGGAGCTGTTTTTT. Translation gives CASSPAGLPSGELFF.